The 20 T cell receptor beta chains below come from one sample, sequenced in a study of blood T cell repertoires in COVID-19. Measured with immunoSEQ multiplex PCR; TCRdb has only the in-frame clones, and not every one. The table has a few hundred thousand clones, 80% to 90% seen once. The sample consisted of PBMCs or T cells enriched from blood (not recorded which). These receptors were obtained from a man younger than 35 who had recovered from COVID-19.

This clone was observed once. This chain links TRBV28 with TRBJ1-2; D not resolved. This CDR3 is 11 amino acids long. Trimming took 3 bases from V and 8 from J, leaving 7 bases between them. In germline, CDR1 is MDHEN, CDR2 SYDVKM. CDR3 DNA sequence: TGTGCCAGCAGTTTCCCGCGAGGCTACACCTTC. Residues: CASSFPRGYTF.

The V call is TRBV12-3 or TRBV12-4, the J call TRBJ1-5; weak D call: TRBD1 (6 bases). V shed 4 bases and J shed 5 bases, with 9 bases lying between them. The CDR3 sequence is 13 residues long. The CDR3 here is CASSWTVDQPQHF. CDR3 in DNA: TGTGCCAGCAGTTGGACAGTCGATCAGCCCCAGCATTTT.

The chain employs TRBV27 and TRBJ2-3; 9 nucleotides line up with TRBD1. The CDR3 sequence is 18 residues long. Germline V gene data show CDR1 as MNHEY and CDR2 as SMNVEV (reference sequence). V was clipped by 2 bases and J by 3 bases; unmatched bases: 12. In nucleotides, the CDR3 is TGTGCCAGCAGTTTAAGAACCTTACAGGGGGCAGTAACAGATACGCAGTATTTT. Translating gives CASSLRTLQGAVTDTQYF.

This clone was counted once. This rearrangement joins TRBV3-1 (or the pseudogene TRBV3-2) to TRBJ1-2, with D perhaps matching TRBD1 (6 bases). Germline CDR1 is LGHDT and CDR2 is YNNKEL (reference sequence). V lost 4 bases, J lost 4 bases, and 25 bases lay in between. The CDR3 is 18 amino acids. DNA of the CDR3: TGTGCCAGCAGCCCACCCGAAATGGGGGCAGGAGTTCTCTATGGCTACACCTTC. Translation gives CASSPPEMGAGVLYGYTF.

The V and J genes are TRBV14 and TRBJ2-2; D is unresolved. The V end was cut by 3 bases, the J end by 7 bases, with 12 bases between. This CDR3 has 14 residues. Germline V CDR1 and CDR2: SGHDN, FVKESK. The CDR3 DNA reads TGTGCCAGCAGCCAGTCCCAACATTACGGGGAGCTGTTTTTT. This gives the protein CASSQSQHYGELFF.

The chain joins TRBV4-2 to TRBJ2-5, with TRBD1 matching 10 bases. The V gene end was trimmed by 0 bases and the J gene end by 5 bases; junction bases not matched to a gene: 9. The CDR3 is made up of 17 amino acids. The V gene's germline CDR1 is LGHNA and CDR2 YNFKEQ. CDR3 sequence (DNA): TGTGCCAGCAGCCAAGATAGGGGACAGGGGTCCTGGGAGACCCAGTACTTC. As protein: CASSQDRGQGSWETQYF.

V gene TRBV4-1 combines with J gene TRBJ2-7; 9 bases align to TRBD1. The ends lost 4 bases at V and 5 bases at J; junction bases unmatched: 12. Germline-derived CDR1 and CDR2 are MGHRA and YSYEKL. This CDR3 region has 16 residues. This CDR3 reads CASSRDSGTGYNEQYF. The CDR3 bases are TGCGCCAGCAGCCGAGATTCCGGGACAGGGTACAACGAGCAGTACTTC.

The chain carries TRBV5-1 and TRBJ2-7, with D possibly TRBD1 on 5 matching bases. The CDR3 consists of 16 residues. The germline V and J ends were trimmed by 3 bases and 3 bases, with 19 bases remaining between them. Germline V lookup: CDR1 SGHRS, CDR2 YFSETQ. The CDR3 nucleotides are TGCGCCAGCAGCTCAATACCGGACATGCCCCTCTACGAGCAGTACTTC. It codes for CASSSIPDMPLYEQYF. The whole variable domain, filled in from reference TRBV5-1 and TRBJ2-7, reads KAGVTQTPRYLIKTRGQQVTLSCSPISGHRSVSWYQQTPGQGLQFLFEYFSETQRNKGNFPGRFSGRQFSNSRSEMNVSTLELGDSALYLCASSSIPDMPLYEQYFGPGTRLTVT.

This chain uses TRBV5-5 with TRBJ2-1; 12 bases line up with TRBD2. V gave up 3 bases and J gave up 4 bases; unmatched junction bases: 5. CDR3 length: 16 amino acids. The germline V gene has CDR1 SGHKS and CDR2 YYEKEE (reference sequence). The CDR3 DNA reads as TGTGCCAGCAGCTCAAAGACTAGCGGGGGATACAATGAGCAGTTCTTC. It encodes CASSSKTSGGYNEQFF.

The chain recombines TRBV7-9 with TRBJ1-2; D is uncertain. Deletions cut 4 bases from V and 7 bases from J, with 10 bases between. The germline V gene encodes CDR1 SEHNR and CDR2 FQNEAQ (reference sequence). The CDR3 contains 12 residues. DNA of the CDR3: TGTGCCAGCAGCTGGGAGTGGGGTGGCTACACCTTC. Translated: CASSWEWGGYTF.

This rearrangement joins TRBV4-2 to TRBJ1-6; D is unresolved. V was cut by 0 bases and J by 0 bases, with 9 bases left in between. The germline V gene has CDR1 LGHNA and CDR2 YNFKEQ. The CDR3 runs 17 residues. The CDR3 sequence is CASSQDRASSYNSPLHF. The CDR3 DNA follows: TGTGCCAGCAGCCAAGATAGAGCATCCTCCTATAATTCACCCCTCCACTTT.

The chain uses TRBV6-2 or TRBV6-3 and TRBJ2-1; 7 nucleotides line up with TRBD2. Trimming at V came to 4 bases and at J to 4 bases, leaving 10 bases not matched to a gene. This CDR3 spans 16 amino acids. Germline V lookup: CDR1 MNHEY, CDR2 SVGEGT. CDR3 nucleotide sequence: TGTGCCAGCAGTTCTCACACTAGCGAACTATACAATGAGCAGTTCTTC. The encoded protein is CASSSHTSELYNEQFF.

The chain carries TRBV2 and TRBJ1-4, with D uncertain. The CDR3 covers 15 residues. The V gene lost 1 base and the J gene lost 8 bases, with 14 bases spanning the gap. Looked up from germline, CDR1 is SNHLY and CDR2 is FYNNEI. CDR3 residues: CASSEGAETREKLFF. The CDR3 DNA follows: TGTGCCAGCAGTGAAGGGGCAGAAACAAGGGAAAAACTGTTTTTT.

The J gene is TRBJ2-1, the V gene TRBV5-1; TRBD2 might be the D (5 bases). Germline V gene data show CDR1 as SGHRS and CDR2 as YFSETQ. The V gene lost 2 bases and the J gene lost 9 bases, with 15 bases spanning the gap. This CDR3 region has 14 residues. This CDR3 reads CASSFSAASPEQFF. The CDR3 nucleotides read TGCGCCAGCAGCTTTAGCGCGGCTAGCCCTGAGCAGTTCTTC.

This clone was counted a few times. Its ends do not fully match the called genes, so a read error is possible. The chain employs TRBV6-1 and TRBJ1-2; TRBD1 is a possible D gene (6 bases). This CDR3 comprises 10 residues. The V gene's germline CDR1 is MNHNS and CDR2 SASEGT. The CDR3 reads CASSEGQANF. The CDR3 DNA reads as TGTGCCAGCAGTGAAGGACAGGCCAACTTC.

The chain employs TRBV3-1 (or the pseudogene TRBV3-2) and TRBJ1-2, with a possible D match to TRBD1 (5 bases). CDR1 LGHDT and CDR2 YNNKEL come from the germline V gene (reference sequence). The CDR3 is 14 residues long. The V end lost 4 bases, the J end lost 7 bases, and 16 bases lay between the germline ends. CDR3 residues: CASSPGGGAVGYTF. The CDR3 DNA reads TGTGCCAGCAGCCCTGGGGGAGGAGCGGTTGGCTACACCTTC.

This clone has more than one count but fewer than ten. The V gene is TRBV23-1, the J gene TRBJ1-3, with D hard to call. TRBV23-1 is labeled an ORF, and its function is uncertain. Trimming shortened V by 7 bases and J by 4 bases, and 17 bases separated the two germline ends. The CDR3 has 15 residues. The CDR3 loop is CASIPKVGDGNTIYF. CDR3 coding DNA: TGCGCCAGCATCCCAAAGGTGGGAGACGGAAACACCATATATTTT.

This chain joins TRBV5-1 and TRBJ1-6; D unclear. V lost 3 bases and J lost 8, with 18 bases in between. The germline V gene has CDR1 SGHRS and CDR2 YFSETQ. The CDR3 covers 16 residues. The CDR3 sequence: CASSYGVRGSDSPLHF. The CDR3 DNA reads as TGCGCCAGCAGCTACGGGGTCCGAGGCTCCGATTCACCCCTCCACTTT.

The rearrangement joins TRBV3-1 (or the pseudogene TRBV3-2) to TRBJ1-5, with a possible D match to TRBD1 (5 bases). CDR1 LGHDT and CDR2 YNNKEL come from the germline V gene (reference sequence). Trimming took 5 bases from V and 3 from J, leaving 23 bases between them. The CDR3 contains 18 residues. The CDR3 loop is CASSDGRAGTSSNQPQHF. DNA of the CDR3: TGTGCCAGCAGCGATGGACGAGCGGGGACCAGTTCCAATCAGCCCCAGCATTTT.

This chain links TRBV6-5 with TRBJ2-7; tentatively, D is TRBD1 (5 bases). Germline CDR1 is MNHEY and CDR2 is SVGAGI. The CDR3 spans 12 residues. Trimming took off 0 bases at V and 5 bases at J, with 5 bases between the two ends. CDR3 in DNA: TGTGCCAGCAGTTACTCAGGGGACGAGCAGTACTTC. Its translation is CASSYSGDEQYF.